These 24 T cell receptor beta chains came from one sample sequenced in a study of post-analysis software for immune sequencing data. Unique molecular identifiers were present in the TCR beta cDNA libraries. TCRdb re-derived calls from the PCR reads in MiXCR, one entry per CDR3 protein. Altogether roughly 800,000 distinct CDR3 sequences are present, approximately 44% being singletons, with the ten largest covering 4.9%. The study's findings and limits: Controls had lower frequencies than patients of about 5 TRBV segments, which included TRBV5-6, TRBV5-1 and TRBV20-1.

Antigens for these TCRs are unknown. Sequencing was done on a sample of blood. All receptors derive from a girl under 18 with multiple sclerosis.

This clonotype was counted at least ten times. CDR3 region: CASSLVPDTQYF. The CDR3 region has the DNA TGTGCCAGCAGCTTAGTTCCAGATACGCAGTATTTT. The rearrangement links TRBV7-6 to TRBJ2-3; D is unclear. The V end was cut by 1 base, the J end by 4 bases, with 3 bases between. CDR3 length: 12 amino acids. CDR1 is SGHVS, CDR2 FNYEAQ, per germline.

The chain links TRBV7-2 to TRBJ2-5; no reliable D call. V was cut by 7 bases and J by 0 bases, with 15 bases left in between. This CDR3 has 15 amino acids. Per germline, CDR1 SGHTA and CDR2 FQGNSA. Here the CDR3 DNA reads TGTGCCAGCACCTACCCCCAGGAGTACCAAGAGACCCAGTACTTC. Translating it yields CASTYPQEYQETQYF.

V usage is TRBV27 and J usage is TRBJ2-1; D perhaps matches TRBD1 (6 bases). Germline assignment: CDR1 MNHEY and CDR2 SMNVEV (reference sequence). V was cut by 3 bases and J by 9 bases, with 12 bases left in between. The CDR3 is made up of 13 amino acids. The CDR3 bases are TGTGCCAGCAGTTTCCCCTCAGGGGTTGAGCAGTTCTTC. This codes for CASSFPSGVEQFF.

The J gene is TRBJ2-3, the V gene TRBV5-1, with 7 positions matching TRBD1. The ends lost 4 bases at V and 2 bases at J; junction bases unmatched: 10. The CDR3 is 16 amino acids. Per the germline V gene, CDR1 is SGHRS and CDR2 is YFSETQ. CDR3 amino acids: CASSPTAGGVTDTQYF. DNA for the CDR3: TGCGCCAGCAGCCCCACGGCAGGGGGTGTCACAGATACGCAGTATTTT. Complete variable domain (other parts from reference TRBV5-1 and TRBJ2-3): KAGVTQTPRYLIKTRGQQVTLSCSPISGHRSVSWYQQTPGQGLQFLFEYFSETQRNKGNFPGRFSGRQFSNSRSEMNVSTLELGDSALYLCASSPTAGGVTDTQYFGPGTRLTVL.

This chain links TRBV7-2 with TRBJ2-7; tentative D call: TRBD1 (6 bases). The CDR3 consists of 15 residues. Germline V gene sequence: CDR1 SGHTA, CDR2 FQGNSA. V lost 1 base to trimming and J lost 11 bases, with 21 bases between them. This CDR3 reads CASSLVVQGQPIKYF. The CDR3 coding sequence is TGTGCCAGCAGCTTAGTGGTACAGGGCCAACCGATAAAGTACTTC.

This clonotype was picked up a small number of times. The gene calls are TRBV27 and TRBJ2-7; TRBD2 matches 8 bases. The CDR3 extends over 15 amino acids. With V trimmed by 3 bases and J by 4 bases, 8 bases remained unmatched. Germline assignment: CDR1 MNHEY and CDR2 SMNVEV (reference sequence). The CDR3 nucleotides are TGTGCCAGCAGTTTGACCCCGAGCGGGAGTTACGAGCAGTACTTC. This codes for CASSLTPSGSYEQYF.

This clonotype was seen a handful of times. CDR3 DNA sequence: TGTGCCAGCAGCCCCACTCTGGTGCAAGAGACCCAGTACTTC. It encodes CASSPTLVQETQYF. The J gene is TRBJ2-5, the V gene TRBV11-2; D is unclear. The CDR3 loop spans 14 amino acids. V lost 5 bases and J 2 bases, leaving 12 bases between the germline ends. Looked up from germline, CDR1 is SGHAT and CDR2 is FQNNGV.

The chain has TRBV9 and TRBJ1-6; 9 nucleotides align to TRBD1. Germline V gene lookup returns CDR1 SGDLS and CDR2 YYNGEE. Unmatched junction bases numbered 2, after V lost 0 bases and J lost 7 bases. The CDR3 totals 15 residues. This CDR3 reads CASSVETGGNSPLHF. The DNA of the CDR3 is TGTGCCAGCAGCGTAGAAACAGGGGGCAATTCACCCCTCCACTTT.

The CDR3: CASSPGEATQYF. In DNA, the CDR3 is TGTGCCAGCAGCCCGGGGGAGGCGACCCAGTACTTC. V gene TRBV5-4 combines with J gene TRBJ2-7; a weak D match, TRBD2 (6 bases). The closer fit of TRBJ2-5 to the DNA end suggests the J call may be wrong. This CDR3 region has 12 residues. CDR1 and CDR2 (germline): SGHNT, YYREEE (reference sequence).

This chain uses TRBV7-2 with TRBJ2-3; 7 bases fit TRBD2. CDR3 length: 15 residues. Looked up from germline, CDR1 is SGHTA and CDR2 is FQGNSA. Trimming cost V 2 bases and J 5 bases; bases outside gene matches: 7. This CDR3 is CASSLRAGEGDTQYF. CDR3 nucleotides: TGTGCCAGCAGCTTAAGGGCGGGAGAAGGAGATACGCAGTATTTT.

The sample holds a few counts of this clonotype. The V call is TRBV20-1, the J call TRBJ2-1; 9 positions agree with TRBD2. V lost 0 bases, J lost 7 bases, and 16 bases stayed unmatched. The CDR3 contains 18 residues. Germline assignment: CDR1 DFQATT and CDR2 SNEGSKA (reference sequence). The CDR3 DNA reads TGCAGTGCTAGAGATTTCTTCCCCGGCGGTAGCGGGAGAAATGAGCAGTTCTTC. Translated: CSARDFFPGGSGRNEQFF.

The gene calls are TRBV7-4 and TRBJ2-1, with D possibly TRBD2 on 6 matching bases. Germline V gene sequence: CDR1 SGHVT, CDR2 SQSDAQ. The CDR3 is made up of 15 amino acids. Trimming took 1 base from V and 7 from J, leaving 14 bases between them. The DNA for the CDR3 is TGTGCCAGCAGCTTAGGCTACGAGGGACTTAATGAGCAGTTCTTC. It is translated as CASSLGYEGLNEQFF.

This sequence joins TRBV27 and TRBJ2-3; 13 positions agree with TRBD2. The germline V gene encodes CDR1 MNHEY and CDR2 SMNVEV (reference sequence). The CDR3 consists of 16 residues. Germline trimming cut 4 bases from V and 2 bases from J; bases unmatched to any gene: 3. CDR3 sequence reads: CASSYGTSGNTDTQYF. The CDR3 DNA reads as TGTGCCAGCAGTTACGGGACTAGCGGGAACACAGATACGCAGTATTTT.

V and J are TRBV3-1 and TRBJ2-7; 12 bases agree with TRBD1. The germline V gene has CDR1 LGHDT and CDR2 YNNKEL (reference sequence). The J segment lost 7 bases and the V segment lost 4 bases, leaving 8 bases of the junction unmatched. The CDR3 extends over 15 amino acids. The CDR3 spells CASSRRDRGRREQYF. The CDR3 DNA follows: TGTGCCAGCAGCCGTAGGGACAGGGGGCGACGGGAGCAGTACTTC.

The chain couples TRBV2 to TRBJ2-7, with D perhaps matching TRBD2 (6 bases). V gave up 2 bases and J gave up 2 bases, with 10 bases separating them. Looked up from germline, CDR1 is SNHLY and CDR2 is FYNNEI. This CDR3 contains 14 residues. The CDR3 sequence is CASSELRGAYEQYF. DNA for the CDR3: TGTGCCAGCAGTGAATTGCGCGGGGCCTACGAGCAGTACTTC.

This chain's CDR3 is CASSNSDRTSNCEVRSYNEQFF. The CDR3 DNA reads TGTGCCAGCAGCAATTCGGACCGGACTAGTAACTGTGAAGTAAGGTCCTACAATGAGCAGTTCTTC. The rearrangement joins TRBV21-1 to TRBJ2-1; the D call of TRBD2 is as the table states it, not checked on the DNA. TRBV21-1 corresponds to a pseudogene. The CDR3 length is 22 residues.

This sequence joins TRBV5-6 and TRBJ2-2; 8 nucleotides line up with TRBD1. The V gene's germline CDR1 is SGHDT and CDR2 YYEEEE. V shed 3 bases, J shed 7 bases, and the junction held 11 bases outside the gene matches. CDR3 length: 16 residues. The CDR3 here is CASSSILGQGGGELFF. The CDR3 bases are TGTGCCAGCAGCTCAATACTTGGACAGGGCGGCGGGGAGCTGTTTTTT.

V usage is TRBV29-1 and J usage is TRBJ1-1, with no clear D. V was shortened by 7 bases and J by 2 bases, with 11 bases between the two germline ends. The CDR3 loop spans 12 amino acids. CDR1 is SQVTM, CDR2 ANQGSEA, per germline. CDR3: CSAADRNTEAFF. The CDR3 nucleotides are TGCAGCGCGGCGGATAGAAACACTGAAGCTTTCTTT.

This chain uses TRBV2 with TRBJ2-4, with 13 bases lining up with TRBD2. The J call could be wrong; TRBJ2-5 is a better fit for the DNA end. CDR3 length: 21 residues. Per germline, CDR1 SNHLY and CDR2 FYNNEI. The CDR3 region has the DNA TGTGCCAGCAGTGAAGCGCAAATTCCAGGACTAGCGGGAGACTCAGTAGAGACCCAGTACTTC. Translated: CASSEAQIPGLAGDSVETQYF.

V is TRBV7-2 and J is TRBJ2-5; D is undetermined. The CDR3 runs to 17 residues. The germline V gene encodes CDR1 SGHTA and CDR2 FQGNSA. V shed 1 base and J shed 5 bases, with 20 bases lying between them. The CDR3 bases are TGTGCCAGCAGCTTAGAGGGTCCGGCAATCTCCGGGGAGACCCAGTACTTC. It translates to CASSLEGPAISGETQYF.

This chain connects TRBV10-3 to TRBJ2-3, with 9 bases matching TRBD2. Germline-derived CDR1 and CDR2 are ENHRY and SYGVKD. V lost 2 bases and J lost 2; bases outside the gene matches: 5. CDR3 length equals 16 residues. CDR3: CAISELAGSLTDTQYF. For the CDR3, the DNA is TGTGCCATCAGTGAGCTAGCGGGATCCCTCACAGATACGCAGTATTTT.

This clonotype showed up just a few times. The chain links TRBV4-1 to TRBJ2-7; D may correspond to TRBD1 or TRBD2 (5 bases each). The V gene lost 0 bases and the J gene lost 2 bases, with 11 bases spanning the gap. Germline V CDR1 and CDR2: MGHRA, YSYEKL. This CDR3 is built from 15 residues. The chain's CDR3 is CASSQDGTAAYEQYF. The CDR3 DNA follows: TGCGCCAGCAGCCAAGATGGGACGGCTGCCTACGAGCAGTACTTC.

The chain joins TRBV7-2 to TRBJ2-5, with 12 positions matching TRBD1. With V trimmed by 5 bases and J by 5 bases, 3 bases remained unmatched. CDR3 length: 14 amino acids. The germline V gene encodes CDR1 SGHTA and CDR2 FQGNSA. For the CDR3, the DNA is TGTGCCAGCAGCCGGGGACAGGGGGCTGAGACCCAGTACTTC. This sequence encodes CASSRGQGAETQYF. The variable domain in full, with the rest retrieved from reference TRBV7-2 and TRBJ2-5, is GAGVSQSPSNKVTEKGKDVELRCDPISGHTALYWYRQSLGQGLEFLIYFQGNSAPDKSGLPSDRFSAERTGGSVSTLTIQRTQQEDSAVYLCASSRGQGAETQYFGPGTRLLVL.

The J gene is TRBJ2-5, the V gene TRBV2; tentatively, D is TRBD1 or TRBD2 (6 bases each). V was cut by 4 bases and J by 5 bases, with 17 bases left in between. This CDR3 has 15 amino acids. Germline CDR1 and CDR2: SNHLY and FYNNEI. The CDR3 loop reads CASSGGYGGGETQYF. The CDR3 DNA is TGTGCCAGCAGTGGGGGCTACGGAGGGGGGGAGACCCAGTACTTC.